Listed here are 23 T cell receptor beta chains from one sample, sequenced in a study of blood T cell repertoires in COVID-19. The repertoire was sequenced with immunoSEQ multiplex PCR; TCRdb's copy has only in-frame clones and lacks some. The table records around 200,000 clones, more than 80% of them present only once. The specimen was PBMCs or T cells enriched from blood (not recorded which). The receptors were gathered from a man aged 35 to 55 who had recovered from COVID-19.

The chain has TRBV27 and TRBJ2-3, with D possibly matching TRBD2 (5 bases). Germline lookup yields CDR1 MNHEY and CDR2 SMNVEV (reference sequence). The CDR3 covers 14 residues. The V and J ends lost 3 bases and 3 bases respectively, with 10 bases between them. The CDR3 sequence is CASSFRTSTDTQYF. CDR3 bases: TGTGCCAGCAGTTTTCGGACTTCAACAGATACGCAGTATTTT.

CDR3 sequence: CASSQEGGQAAREAFF. For the CDR3, the DNA is TGTGCCAGCAGCCAAGAGGGCGGACAGGCCGCTCGGGAAGCTTTCTTT. The chain employs TRBV3-1 (or the pseudogene TRBV3-2) and TRBJ1-1; 7 bases are a match to TRBD1. CDR1 and CDR2 (germline): LGHDT, YNNKEL (reference sequence). The CDR3 contains 16 residues. The ends lost 0 bases at V and 8 bases at J; junction bases unmatched: 12.

V gene TRBV20-1 combines with J gene TRBJ2-7; 10 nucleotides match TRBD2. There are 14 residues in the CDR3. CDR1 is DFQATT and CDR2 is SNEGSKA in the germline V gene (reference sequence). The V segment lost 4 bases and the J segment 7 bases; nucleotides outside the gene matches: 10. CDR3 sequence reads: CSAIEAGGPREQYF. The CDR3 coding sequence is TGCAGTGCTATTGAAGCGGGAGGGCCGAGGGAGCAGTACTTC.

This clone was detected a few times. The chain links TRBV2 to TRBJ1-2; D possibly corresponds to TRBD1 (5 bases). Germline lookup yields CDR1 SNHLY and CDR2 FYNNEI. The CDR3 runs 11 residues. V was shortened by 11 bases and J by 5 bases, with 12 bases between the two germline ends. CDR3 sequence (DNA): TGTGCCCGCGGCAAGGGGTATGGCTACACCTTC. It is translated as CARGKGYGYTF.

The chain links TRBV19 to TRBJ2-7, with a possible D match to TRBD1 (5 bases). This CDR3 spans 14 amino acids. Per germline, CDR1 LNHDA and CDR2 SQIVND (reference sequence). Trimming shortened V by 4 bases and J by 0 bases, and 10 bases separated the two germline ends. CDR3 DNA sequence: TGTGCCAGTAGTAGACAGTTGAGCTCCTACGAGCAGTACTTC. Translated, it gives CASSRQLSSYEQYF.

The chain has TRBV21-1 and TRBJ1-1; the listed D gene, TRBD1, was not tested against the DNA. TRBV21-1 is annotated as a pseudogene. The CDR3 runs to 15 residues. CDR3 residues: CASSKGGTGATEAFF. CDR3 bases: TGTGCCAGCAGCAAAGGGGGGACAGGGGCAACTGAAGCTTTCTTT.

This chain uses TRBV15 with TRBJ2-5; the D is unclear. The germline V and J ends were trimmed by 8 bases and 5 bases, with 18 bases remaining between them. The CDR3 runs 14 residues. Germline values: CDR1 LNHNV, CDR2 YYDKDF (reference sequence). The CDR3 sequence: CATQHGSQLETQYF. The CDR3, as DNA: TGTGCCACCCAGCACGGGTCCCAGCTTGAGACCCAGTACTTC.

This chain connects TRBV5-1 to TRBJ2-7, with a possible D match to TRBD2 (6 bases). Trimming removed 0 bases from V and 5 bases from J, with 15 bases in between. This CDR3 has 15 amino acids. CDR1 and CDR2 from the germline V gene are SGHRS and YFSETQ. CDR3 nucleotide sequence: TGCGCCAGCAGCTTGGACGCGGGGCTTATCGACGAGCAGTACTTC. As protein: CASSLDAGLIDEQYF. Variable domain in full (rest from reference TRBV5-1 and TRBJ2-7): KAGVTQTPRYLIKTRGQQVTLSCSPISGHRSVSWYQQTPGQGLQFLFEYFSETQRNKGNFPGRFSGRQFSNSRSEMNVSTLELGDSALYLCASSLDAGLIDEQYFGPGTRLTVT.

V usage is TRBV5-4 and J usage is TRBJ2-2, with 10 positions matching TRBD2. The CDR3 length is 15 residues. Trimming at V came to 5 bases and at J to 6 bases, leaving 7 bases not matched to a gene. Germline CDR1 SGHNT, CDR2 YYREEE (reference sequence). DNA for the CDR3: TGTGCCAGCAGTCCTAGCGGGAGTCGGTCCGGGGAGCTGTTTTTT. This gives the protein CASSPSGSRSGELFF.

The V gene is TRBV5-4, the J gene TRBJ2-1; 12 positions match TRBD2. V was pared by 6 bases and J by 4 bases, with 2 bases of the junction left unmatched. The CDR3 covers 14 residues. Germline CDR1 is SGHNT and CDR2 is YYREEE (reference sequence). For the CDR3, the DNA is TGTGCCAGCACTAGCGGGAGGGGGTACAATGAGCAGTTCTTC. This gives the protein CASTSGRGYNEQFF.

This sequence joins TRBV25-1 and TRBJ1-4; D call uncertain. V lost 5 bases to trimming and J lost 5 bases, with 15 bases between them. The CDR3 length is 15 residues. Per the germline V gene, CDR1 is MGHDK and CDR2 is SYGVNS. Here the CDR3 DNA reads TGTGCCAGCAGTTCCTCTCTCGGAGAGAATGAAAAACTGTTTTTT. It encodes CASSSSLGENEKLFF.

The table lists this clone with a count of one. The CDR3 loop is CASSLGGGMRNEQFF. In DNA form, the CDR3 reads TGTGCCAGCAGCCTCGGCGGAGGGATGAGGAATGAGCAGTTCTTC. V usage is TRBV7-7 and J usage is TRBJ2-1; D might be TRBD2 (6 bases). The germline CDR1 and CDR2 sequences are SSHAT and FNYEAQ (reference sequence). CDR3 length equals 15 residues. V lost 5 bases, J lost 7 bases, and 18 bases lay in between. The entire variable domain, with the rest obtained from reference TRBV7-7 and TRBJ2-1, is as follows: GAGVSQSPRYKVTKRGQDVTLRCDPISSHATLYWYQQALGQGPEFLTYFNYEAQPDKSGLPSDRFSAERPEGSISTLTIQRTEQRDSAMYRCASSLGGGMRNEQFFGPGTRLTVL.

The CDR3 sequence is CASSTQEQRNSPLHF. CDR3 DNA: TGTGCCAGTAGTACTCAGGAACAGAGAAATTCACCCCTCCACTTT. The rearrangement links TRBV19 to TRBJ1-6; no clear D. The CDR3 is 15 amino acids. Germline-derived CDR1 and CDR2 are LNHDA and SQIVND (reference sequence). V was cut by 4 bases and J by 7 bases, with 14 bases left in between.

In this sample, this clone turned up a few times. The chain joins TRBV6-5 to TRBJ1-1, with a possible D match to TRBD1 (5 bases). Per germline, CDR1 MNHEY and CDR2 SVGAGI. V shed 4 bases and J shed 4 bases, with 16 bases lying between them. The CDR3 spans 15 residues. CDR3 amino acids: CASSSPGRAGTEAFF. The CDR3 nucleotides read TGTGCCAGCAGTTCGCCGGGCAGGGCAGGCACTGAAGCTTTCTTT.

This clone was seen only once. The CDR3 bases are TGTGCCAGCAGCTCCTGGACTAGCGGGGGGGCTGAGCAGTTCTTC. This translates into CASSSWTSGGAEQFF. This rearrangement joins TRBV9 to TRBJ2-1, with 15 bases that match TRBD2. The V and J ends lost 4 bases and 9 bases, in that order; junction bases with no gene match: 5. The CDR3 has 15 residues. The germline CDR1 and CDR2 sequences are SGDLS and YYNGEE. The variable domain in full, completed from reference TRBV9 and TRBJ2-1, reads DSGVTQTPKHLITATGQRVTLRCSPRSGDLSVYWYQQSLDQGLQFLIQYYNGEERAKGNILERFSAQQFPDLHSELNLSSLELGDSALYFCASSSWTSGGAEQFFGPGTRLTVL.

This clone is a singleton in its sample. V and J are TRBV9 and TRBJ1-2; D is ambiguous. V lost 4 bases, J lost 9 bases, and 19 bases lay in between. Germline CDR1 reads SGDLS; CDR2 reads YYNGEE. The CDR3 has 14 residues. CDR3 nucleotides: TGTGCCAGCAGCCCCTATCAAGGGAGTGTGAGCTACACCTTC. Encoded protein: CASSPYQGSVSYTF.

The rearrangement uses TRBV5-4 and TRBJ2-6; 7 nucleotides agree with TRBD1. The length of the CDR3 is 18 residues. J lost 0 bases, V lost 4 bases, and 10 bases had no gene match. CDR1 is SGHNT, CDR2 YYREEE, per germline (reference sequence). The CDR3 DNA follows: TGTGCCAGCAGCCCACCGGGACAGCCCATCTCTGGGGCCAACGTCCTGACTTTC. It encodes CASSPPGQPISGANVLTF. Looking up the rest from reference TRBV5-4 and TRBJ2-6 gives the full variable domain: ETGVTQSPTHLIKTRGQQVTLRCSSQSGHNTVSWYQQALGQGPQFIFQYYREEENGRGNFPPRFSGLQFPNYSSELNVNALELDDSALYLCASSPPGQPISGANVLTFGAGSRLTVL.

J is TRBJ1-1 and V is TRBV27; TRBD1 matches 7 bases. Germline CDR1 and CDR2: MNHEY and SMNVEV (reference sequence). The CDR3 is made up of 15 amino acids. J lost 0 bases, V lost 3 bases, and 4 bases had no gene match. In DNA form, the CDR3 reads TGTGCCAGCAGTTTCGGGACAGTCATGAACACTGAAGCTTTCTTT. As protein: CASSFGTVMNTEAFF.

This chain uses TRBV6-5 with TRBJ2-1; 8 nucleotides match TRBD2. This CDR3 comprises 14 residues. Looked up from germline, CDR1 is MNHEY and CDR2 is SVGAGI. The V and J ends lost 6 bases and 11 bases, in that order; junction bases with no gene match: 12. Here the CDR3 DNA reads TGTGCCAGCAGCCGCCGCGGGGGGCGGGAGAAGCAGTTCTTC. Residues: CASSRRGGREKQFF.

This chain joins TRBV19 and TRBJ2-1; 9 bases are a match to TRBD2. Per germline, CDR1 LNHDA and CDR2 SQIVND (reference sequence). This CDR3 has 15 amino acids. V was clipped by 7 bases and J by 2 bases; unmatched bases: 6. CDR3 sequence (DNA): TGTGCCAGTAATTTGGCGGGGGGGCCCTACAATGAGCAGTTCTTC. Its translation: CASNLAGGPYNEQFF.

The rearrangement uses TRBV6-5 and TRBJ2-1; TRBD1 aligns across 9 bases. Losses at the gene ends were 7 bases for V and 9 bases for J; bases not matched to a gene: 7. Germline V lookup: CDR1 MNHEY, CDR2 SVGAGI. This CDR3 contains 13 residues. CDR3 DNA: TGTGCCAGCACCCCCGGACAGGGGCCTGAGCAGTTCTTC. Translating gives CASTPGQGPEQFF.

This sequence joins TRBV4-1 and TRBJ2-1; D gene ambiguous. This CDR3 has 17 residues. Trimming removed 0 bases at V and 0 bases at J, with 12 bases between. Germline V gene sequence: CDR1 MGHRA, CDR2 YSYEKL. The CDR3, as DNA: TGCGCCAGCAGCCAAGATTTGCGGTCGAGCTCCTACAATGAGCAGTTCTTC. This sequence encodes CASSQDLRSSSYNEQFF.

This chain connects TRBV29-1 to TRBJ1-2; TRBD1 aligns across 7 bases. Germline V gene data show CDR1 as SQVTM and CDR2 as ANQGSEA. With V trimmed by 0 bases and J by 7 bases, 8 bases remained unmatched. CDR3 length equals 14 residues. The CDR3 is CSVEEAGGLGGYTF. As DNA, the CDR3 is TGCAGCGTTGAAGAGGCAGGGGGTCTAGGTGGCTACACCTTC. The variable domain in full, with the rest retrieved from reference TRBV29-1 and TRBJ1-2, is SAVISQKPSRDICQRGTSLTIQCQVDSQVTMMFWYRQQPGQSLTLIATANQGSEATYESGFVIDKFPISRPNLTFSTLTVSNMSPEDSSIYLCSVEEAGGLGGYTFGSGTRLTVV.